Detailed here is one T cell receptor (beta chain). CDR3 length equals 12 residues. Trimming cost V 5 bases and J 12 bases; bases outside gene matches: 6. Germline CDR1 reads SGHTA; CDR2 reads FQGNSA. Using immunoSEQ multiplex PCR, the repertoire was profiled, and TCRdb retains in-frame clones only, with some absent. The table includes about 60,000 clones, over 75% detected once. This specimen comes from a study of memory CD4+ T cells and cytomegalovirus serostatus. Study-wide context: Healthy Belgian adult donors included about nine CMV-positive and 24 CMV-negative people.

The sort gate was single viable CD3+CD4+CD8-CD45RO+ cells for memory CD4+ T cells. The origin of this receptor is an adult in good health and CMV-seronegative. This chain joins TRBV7-2 and TRBJ2-1; 8 nucleotides align to TRBD1. Input material: memory CD4+ T cells from blood. CDR3 bases: TGTGCCAGCAGCATCGACAGGGGACGGCAGTTCTTC. This translates into CASSIDRGRQFF.